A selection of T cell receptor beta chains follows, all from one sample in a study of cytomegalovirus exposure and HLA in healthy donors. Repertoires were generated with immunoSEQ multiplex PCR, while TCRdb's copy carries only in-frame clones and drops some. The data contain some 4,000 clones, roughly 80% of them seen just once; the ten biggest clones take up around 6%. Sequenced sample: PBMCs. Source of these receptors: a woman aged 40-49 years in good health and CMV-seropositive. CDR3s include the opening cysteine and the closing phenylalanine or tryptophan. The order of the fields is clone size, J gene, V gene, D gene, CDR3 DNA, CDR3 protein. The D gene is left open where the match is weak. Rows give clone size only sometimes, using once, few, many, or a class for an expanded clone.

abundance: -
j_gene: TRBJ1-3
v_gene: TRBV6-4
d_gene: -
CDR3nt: TGTGCCAGCAGTGACTCCGCAGACTCTGGAAACACCATATATTTT
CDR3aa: CASSDSADSGNTIYF

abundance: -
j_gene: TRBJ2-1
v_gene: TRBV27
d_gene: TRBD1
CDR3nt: TGTGCCAGCAGTATACAGGGGAATGAGCAGTTCTTC
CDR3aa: CASSIQGNEQFF

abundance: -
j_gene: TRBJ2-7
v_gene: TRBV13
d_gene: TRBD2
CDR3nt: TGTGCCAGCAGCTTAGTTCTAGCGGGGACCTACGAGCAGTACTTC
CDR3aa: CASSLVLAGTYEQYF

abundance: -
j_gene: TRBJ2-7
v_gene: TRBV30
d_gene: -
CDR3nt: TGTGCCTGGAGTTCTATCTACGAGCAGTACTTC
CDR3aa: CAWSSIYEQYF

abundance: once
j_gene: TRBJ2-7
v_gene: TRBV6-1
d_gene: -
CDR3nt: TGTGCCAGCAGTGAATACGGGTACGAGCAGTACTTC
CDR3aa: CASSEYGYEQYF

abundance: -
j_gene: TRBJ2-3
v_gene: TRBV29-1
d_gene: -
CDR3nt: TGCAGCGTCCACCCGCGGCCAGATACGCAGTATTTT
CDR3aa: CSVHPRPDTQYF

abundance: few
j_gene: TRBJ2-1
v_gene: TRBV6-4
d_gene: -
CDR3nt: TGTGCCAGCAGTGACGGAGGGTCCTACAATGAGCAGTTCTTC
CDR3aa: CASSDGGSYNEQFF

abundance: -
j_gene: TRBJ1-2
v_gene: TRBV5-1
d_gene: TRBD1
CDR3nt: TGCGCCAGCAGCTTGAGACAGGGGACCGGCTACACCTTC
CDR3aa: CASSLRQGTGYTF

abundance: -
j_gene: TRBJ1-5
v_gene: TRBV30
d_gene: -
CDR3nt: TGTGCCTGGAGTGGCGGAAATCAGCCCCAGCATTTT
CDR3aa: CAWSGGNQPQHF

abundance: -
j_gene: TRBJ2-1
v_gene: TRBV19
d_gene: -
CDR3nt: TGTGCCAGTAGTCCCAGGGGTAGGAGCTCCTACAATGAGCAGTTCTTC
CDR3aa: CASSPRGRSSYNEQFF

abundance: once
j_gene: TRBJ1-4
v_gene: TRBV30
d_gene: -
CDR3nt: TGTGCCTGGAGACGAGACAGAACTGAAAAACTGTTTTTT
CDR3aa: CAWRRDRTEKLFF

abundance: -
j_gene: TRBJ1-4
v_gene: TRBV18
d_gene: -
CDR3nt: TGTGCCAGCTCACCACGGGGAGGGAGTGAAAAACTGTTTTTT
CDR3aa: CASSPRGGSEKLFF

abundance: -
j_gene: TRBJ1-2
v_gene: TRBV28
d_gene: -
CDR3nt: TGTGCCAGCGAGGAGGGAGATCGGCATGGCTACACCTTC
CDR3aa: CASEEGDRHGYTF

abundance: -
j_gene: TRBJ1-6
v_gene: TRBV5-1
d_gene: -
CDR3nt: TGCGCCAGCAGCTTGTTGGCCAGCGATTCACCCCTCCACTTT
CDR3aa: CASSLLASDSPLHF

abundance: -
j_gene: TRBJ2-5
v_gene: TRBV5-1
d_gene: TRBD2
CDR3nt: TGCGCCAGCAGCTTGTCGGGAGGCGACTGGGAGACCCAGTACTTC
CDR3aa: CASSLSGGDWETQYF

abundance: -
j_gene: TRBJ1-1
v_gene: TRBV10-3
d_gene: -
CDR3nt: TGTGCCATCAGTGAGCCTGACAGGTTCGAAGCTTTCTTT
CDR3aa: CAISEPDRFEAFF

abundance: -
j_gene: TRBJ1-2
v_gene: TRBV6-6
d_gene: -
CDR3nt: TGTGCCAGCAGCATCGATGCGTATGGCTACACCTTC
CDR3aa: CASSIDAYGYTF

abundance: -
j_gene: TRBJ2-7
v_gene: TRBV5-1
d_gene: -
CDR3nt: TGCGCCAGCAGCATCCAAACGGGCTACGAGCAGTACTTC
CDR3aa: CASSIQTGYEQYF

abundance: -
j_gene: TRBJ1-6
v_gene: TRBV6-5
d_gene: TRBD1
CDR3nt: TGTGCCAGCAGTTACCAGGGGGATAATTCACCCCTCCACTTT
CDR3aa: CASSYQGDNSPLHF

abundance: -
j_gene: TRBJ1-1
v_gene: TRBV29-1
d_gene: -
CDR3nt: TGCAGCGTTTTCTCACAGTTGAACACTGAAGCTTTCTTT
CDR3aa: CSVFSQLNTEAFF

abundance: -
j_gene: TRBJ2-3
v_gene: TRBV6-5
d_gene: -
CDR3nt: TGTGCCAGCAGTTACAGTAGCGGCCCAGATACGCAGTATTTT
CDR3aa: CASSYSSGPDTQYF

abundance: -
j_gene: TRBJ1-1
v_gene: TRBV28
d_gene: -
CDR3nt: TGTGCCAGCAGTCCTGATCCGAGCACTGAAGCTTTCTTT
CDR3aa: CASSPDPSTEAFF

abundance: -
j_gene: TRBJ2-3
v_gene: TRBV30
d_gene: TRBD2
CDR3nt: TGTGCCTGGAGTTCCGGGAGGGCAGATACGCAGTATTTT
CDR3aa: CAWSSGRADTQYF

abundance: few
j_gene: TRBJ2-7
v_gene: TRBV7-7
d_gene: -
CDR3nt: TGTGCCAGCAGCGTAGACAGTTCCTACGAGCAGTACTTC
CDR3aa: CASSVDSSYEQYF

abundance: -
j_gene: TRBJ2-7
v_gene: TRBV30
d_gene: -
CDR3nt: TGTGCCTGGGAGCACCGTAGCTCCTACGAGCAGTACTTC
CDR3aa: CAWEHRSSYEQYF

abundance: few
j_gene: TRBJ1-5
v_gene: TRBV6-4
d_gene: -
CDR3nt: TGTGCCAGCAGTGAAGGGGGAAATCAGCCCCAGCATTTT
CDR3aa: CASSEGGNQPQHF

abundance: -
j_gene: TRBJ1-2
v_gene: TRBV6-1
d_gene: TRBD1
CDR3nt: TGTGCCAGCAGCGGGGACAGGGGTGCCTATGGCTACACCTTC
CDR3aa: CASSGDRGAYGYTF

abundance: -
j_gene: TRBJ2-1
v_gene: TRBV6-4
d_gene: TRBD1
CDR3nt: TGTGCCAGCAGTGCAGGGACAGGGGGCTTTAATGAGCAGTTCTTC
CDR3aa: CASSAGTGGFNEQFF

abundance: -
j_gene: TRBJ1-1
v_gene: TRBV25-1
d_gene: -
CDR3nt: TGTGCCAGCAGTGGATGGGGAGGAGGCACTGAAGCTTTCTTT
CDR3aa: CASSGWGGGTEAFF

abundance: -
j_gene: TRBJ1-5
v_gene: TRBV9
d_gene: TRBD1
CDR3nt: TGTGCCAGCAGCACACAGGGGGGAAGTCAGCCCCAGCATTTT
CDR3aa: CASSTQGGSQPQHF

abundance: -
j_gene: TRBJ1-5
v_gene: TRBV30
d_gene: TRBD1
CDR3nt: TGTGCCTGGAGGGAAAGGGGGCTAAGACAGCCCCAGCATTTT
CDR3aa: CAWRERGLRQPQHF

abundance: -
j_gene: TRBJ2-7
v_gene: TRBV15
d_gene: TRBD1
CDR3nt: TGTGCCACCAGCAGGGACAGGGTCTACGAGCAGTACTTC
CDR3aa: CATSRDRVYEQYF

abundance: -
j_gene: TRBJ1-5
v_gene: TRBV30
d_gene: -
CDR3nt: TGTGCCTGGAGGGCTGAGGCCAATCAGCCCCAGCATTTT
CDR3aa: CAWRAEANQPQHF

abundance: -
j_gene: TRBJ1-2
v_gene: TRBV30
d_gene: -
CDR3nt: TGTGCCTGGAGTCCAGATAACTATGGCTACACCTTC
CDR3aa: CAWSPDNYGYTF

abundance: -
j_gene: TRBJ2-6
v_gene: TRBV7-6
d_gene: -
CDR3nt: TGTGCCAGCAGCTCCCCCGGGGCTGGGGCCAACGTCCTGACTTTC
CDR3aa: CASSSPGAGANVLTF

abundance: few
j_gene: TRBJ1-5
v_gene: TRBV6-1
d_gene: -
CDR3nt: TGTGCCAGCAGTGAGGGGGCAGATGGCAATCAGCCCCAGCATTTT
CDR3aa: CASSEGADGNQPQHF

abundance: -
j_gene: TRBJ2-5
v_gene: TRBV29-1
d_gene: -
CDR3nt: TGCAGCGTTGAAGAACCAGGGGTCGAGACCCAGTACTTC
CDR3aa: CSVEEPGVETQYF

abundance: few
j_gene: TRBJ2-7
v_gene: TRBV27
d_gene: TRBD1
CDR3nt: TGTGCCAGCAGTTTGGGGACAGCCTACGAGCAGTACTTC
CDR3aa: CASSLGTAYEQYF

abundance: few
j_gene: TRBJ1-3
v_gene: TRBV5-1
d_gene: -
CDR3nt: TGCGCCAGCAGCGCCAGGACTGGTGGAAACACCATATATTTT
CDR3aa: CASSARTGGNTIYF

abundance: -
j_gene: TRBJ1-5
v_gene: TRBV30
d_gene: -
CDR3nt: TGTGCCTGGAGTGTAGAGACACATAGCAATCAGCCCCAGCATTTT
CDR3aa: CAWSVETHSNQPQHF

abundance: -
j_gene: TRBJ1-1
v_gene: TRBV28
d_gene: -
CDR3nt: TGTGCCAGCACCGTACAGAACCCCCCTGAAGCTTTCTTT
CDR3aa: CASTVQNPPEAFF

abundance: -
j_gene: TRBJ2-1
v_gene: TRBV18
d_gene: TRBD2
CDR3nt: TGTGCCAGCTCACCTGCCTCACTAGCGGGAGTTGGTGAGCAGTTCTTC
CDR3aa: CASSPASLAGVGEQFF

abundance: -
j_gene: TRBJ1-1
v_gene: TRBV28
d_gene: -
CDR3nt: TGTGCCAGCAGCCGTATGGTCGGCAGGGCGGCTTTCTTT
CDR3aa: CASSRMVGRAAFF

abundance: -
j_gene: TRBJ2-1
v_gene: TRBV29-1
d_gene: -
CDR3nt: TGCAGCCGGGACTGGGACAATGAGCAGTTCTTC
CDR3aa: CSRDWDNEQFF

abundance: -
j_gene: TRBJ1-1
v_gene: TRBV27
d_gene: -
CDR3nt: TGTGCCAGCAGTTTTCGGGTAACTGAAGCTTTCTTT
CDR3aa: CASSFRVTEAFF

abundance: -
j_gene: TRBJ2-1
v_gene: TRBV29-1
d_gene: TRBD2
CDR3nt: TGCAGCGTTGAAGTATCGACTAGCGGGGTGAATGAGCAGTTCTTC
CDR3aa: CSVEVSTSGVNEQFF

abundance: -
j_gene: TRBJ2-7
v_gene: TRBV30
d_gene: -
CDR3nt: TGTGCCTGCCCGGGACTGCGTGGCGAGCAGTACTTC
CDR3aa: CACPGLRGEQYF

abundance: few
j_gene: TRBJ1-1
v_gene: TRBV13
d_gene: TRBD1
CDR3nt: TGTGCCAGCAGCCTGTGGACAGGGGGCATGGGTACTGAAGCTTTCTTT
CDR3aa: CASSLWTGGMGTEAFF

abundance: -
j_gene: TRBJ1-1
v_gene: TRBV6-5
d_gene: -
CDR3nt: TGTGCCAGCAGTTACTCGGGCAGGGAAGCTTTCTTT
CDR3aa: CASSYSGREAFF

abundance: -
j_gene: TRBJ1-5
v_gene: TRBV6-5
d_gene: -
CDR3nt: TGTGCCAGCAGTTACTCACGCGATCGCAATCAGCCCCAGCATTTT
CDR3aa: CASSYSRDRNQPQHF

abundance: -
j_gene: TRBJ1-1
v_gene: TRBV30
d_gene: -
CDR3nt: TGTGCCTGGAACAGGATATATGAAGCTTTCTTT
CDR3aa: CAWNRIYEAFF

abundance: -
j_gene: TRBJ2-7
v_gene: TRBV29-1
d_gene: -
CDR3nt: TGCAGCGTTGAACAGGATTCCTACGAGCAGTACTTC
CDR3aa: CSVEQDSYEQYF

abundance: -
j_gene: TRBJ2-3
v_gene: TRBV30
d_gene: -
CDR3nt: TGTGCCCGCGGGGGCCGATCATCAAGCTCAACCTTCCAAGATACGCAGTATTTT
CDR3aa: CARGGRSSSSTFQDTQYF

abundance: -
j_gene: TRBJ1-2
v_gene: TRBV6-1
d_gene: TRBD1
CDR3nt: TGTGCCAGCAGTGAAGGTTGGGGACAGAACTATGGCTACACCTTC
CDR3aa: CASSEGWGQNYGYTF

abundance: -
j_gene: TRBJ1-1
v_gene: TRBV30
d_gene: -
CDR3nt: TGTGCCTGGAGTGCGGGTGCCGCTTTCTTT
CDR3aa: CAWSAGAAFF

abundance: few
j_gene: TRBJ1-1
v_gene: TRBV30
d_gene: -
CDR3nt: TGTGCCTGGAGTGTACTTGGGAACACTGAAGCTTTCTTT
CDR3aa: CAWSVLGNTEAFF

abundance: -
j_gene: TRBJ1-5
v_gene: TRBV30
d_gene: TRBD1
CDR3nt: TGTGCCTGGAGTGTACAGGGGACACAGCCCCAGCATTTT
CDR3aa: CAWSVQGTQPQHF

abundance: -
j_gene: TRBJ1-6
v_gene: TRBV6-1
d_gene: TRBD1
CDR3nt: TGTGCCAGCACCGGGACAGGGGGTAATAATTCACCCCTCCACTTT
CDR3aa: CASTGTGGNNSPLHF

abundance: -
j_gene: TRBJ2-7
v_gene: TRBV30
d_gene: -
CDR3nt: TGTGCCTGGAGTGTCGGGTACGAGCAGTACTTC
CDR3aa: CAWSVGYEQYF